This paragraph reports one TCR beta chain. It has no known antigen specificity. Qualities for individual bases were not recorded, and no much larger clone is one base off. Library preparation employed 5' RACE. These reads were obtained on an Illumina HiSeq 2500. A second PCR of roughly 6 to 11 cycles was run with a J-beta primer mix and a sample-barcoded 5' primer. Each TCR beta cDNA molecule received a unique molecular identifier from a template-switch 5' adaptor carrying 12 random nucleotides. Each sample yielded at least 2.5 million CDR3-containing paired-end reads. First-strand cDNA was synthesized from all RNA with the Mint cDNA synthesis kit, primed by a TRBC-specific oligonucleotide. Following uracil-DNA glycosylase treatment, all cDNA underwent a first 18-cycle PCR with the universal primers M1SS and BC2_uni_R. The paper's processing steps were these. Each sample was normalized by randomly selecting 1 million high-quality reads, each carrying a distinct molecular identifier. Instead of being binned into consensus sequences, reads that shared molecular identifiers were thrown out. MiTCR, set to a Q25 quality threshold and the strictest error-elimination algorithm, was used for CDR3 identification, clonotype clustering and error correction. A nonparametric unseen species model with Euler transformation was used to estimate lower-bound total TCR beta diversity. TCRdb handled the public reads itself, with Q25 trimming in fastp and clone calling in MiXCR, and kept productive beta chains. Rows matching on CDR3 protein sequence are summarized as one entry with the most common DNA and genes. These V and J calls are TCRdb output, not the study's own analysis. The sample profile shows 1.5 million to 2 million distinct CDR3 sequences; around 48% of them were found once. The top ten constitute over 2% of the sample.

The sample belongs to a study of blood T cells in healthy people across ages (dated by TCRdb to between 2014 and 2017). About the full investigation: In model experiments, roughly one uniquely barcoded TCR beta cDNA molecule per two T cells was captured by template switching. Using the same blood draw, the study looked at two additional independent replicas of 1 million unique cDNA reads for two donors, one aged 18 to 30 and the other aged 80 or older. The study measured age-related changes in TCR beta repertoire diversity using deep sequencing normalized with unique cDNA molecular identifiers. The donors were split into four age groups: young (average about 16 years), middle-aged (over 35), aged (about 56) and long-lived (roughly 88). To avoid experimental bias, donors of different ages were distributed randomly across sequencing lanes. Summary of the overall study and its limitations: As age increased, observed TCR beta diversity per million T cells dropped in a roughly linear way, and a significant reduction was already evident by age around 41. The long-lived group showed more naive CD4+ T cells, fewer expanded clones and increased TCR diversity than the aged group, suggesting age selection. The CMV infection status of donors was not known, potentially confounding age-related changes in expanded clonotypes. Total diversity estimates from one million sequenced T cells were considered lower bounds and underestimates. The percentage of naive T cells measured by flow cytometry correlated strongly with observed TCR beta diversity. Bulk unsorted PBMC profiling prevented conclusive comparison of naive and antigen-experienced compartments.

Donors were about 36 systemically healthy Caucasian individuals from Russia aged roughly 6 to 95 years. Each donor gave approximately 9.3 milliliters of peripheral blood, collected into EDTA-treated Vacutainer tubes. PBMCs were isolated by Ficoll-Paque density-gradient centrifugation, with at least 6 million obtained per sample. Trizol reagent was used to extract total RNA from the PBMCs, yielding at least 5.5 micrograms per sample. For every donor, an aliquot of PBMCs went through flow cytometry to measure the percentages of naive CD45RAhigh/CD27high T cells. Based on the germline V gene, the CDR1 and CDR2 sequences are ENHRY and SYGVKD. There are 16 amino acids in the CDR3, from cysteine to phenylalanine inclusive. Here the CDR3 DNA is all that survives: 48 bases in frame from base 1. V was cut back by 2 bases and J by 1 base, leaving a gap of 14 bases between them.

The sequence was collected from a woman between 35 and 50 years old in good health. The chain was built from TRBV10-3 and TRBJ1-2; the D segment cannot be called with confidence. Material: blood. The DNA reads TGTGCCATCAGTGAGCCTGAAACTTACAGTAACTATGGCTACACCTTC. Translated, it gives CAISEPETYSNYGYTF.